The present T cell receptor beta chain was sequenced within a study of CD8 T cells in ankylosing spondylitis. Study results and limitations: CD8+ cells made up the disease-linked clones, which were relatively rare in peripheral blood.

This CDR3 contains 13 residues. CDR1 and CDR2 from the germline V gene are ENHRY and SYGVKD. With 11 bases removed from V and 3 bases from J, the gap between germline ends came to 14 bases. To note about this clonotype: Its antigen is unknown.

TCRdb analysed the 5' RACE reads with MiXCR anew, one entry per CDR3 protein. The sample lists around 120,000 distinct CDR3 sequences; 20% to 30% were seen once. The sequence was collected from a male donor with ankylosing spondylitis. Sequencing used synovial fluid, either unsorted or a sorted T cell fraction (not recorded which). J is TRBJ2-1 and V is TRBV10-3; perhaps D is TRBD1 or TRBD2 (5 bases each). The CDR3 coding sequence is TGTGCCGCAGGGATTAGCGACTACAATGAGCAGTTCTTC. This encodes CAAGISDYNEQFF.